The 19 T cell receptor beta chains below were found in one sample sequenced in a study of Ad26.COV2.S vaccination and SARS-CoV-2 variants. As to treatment: 15 to 20 received Ad26.COV2.S at low or high dose, single or two shots; about 5 received placebo; per-sample allocation not given. Sample collection was performed on day 63 after the first vaccine or placebo injection. Sequencing used immunoSEQ multiplex PCR; TCRdb keeps in-frame clones, though not all of them. The table lists about 400,000 clones, about 83% of them singletons. The sample in question was peripheral blood, obtained in a trial of Ad26.COV2.S vaccine versus placebo. These receptors were obtained from a person aged 18-65 years who received the Ad26.COV2.S COVID-19 vaccine or a placebo.

The chain is built from TRBV7-2 and TRBJ2-5; D uncertain. The V end lost 3 bases, the J end lost 0 bases, and 8 bases lay between the germline ends. Germline CDR1 reads SGHTA; CDR2 reads FQGNSA. The CDR3 contains 14 residues. The CDR3: CASSLRGHQETQYF. The CDR3 nucleotides read TGTGCCAGCAGCTTGAGAGGACACCAAGAGACCCAGTACTTC.

The chain links TRBV5-4 to TRBJ1-3; D perhaps matches TRBD1 (6 bases). This CDR3 is built from 15 residues. Trimming shortened V by 0 bases and J by 1 base, and 8 bases separated the two germline ends. Looked up from germline, CDR1 is SGHNT and CDR2 is YYREEE (reference sequence). The CDR3 DNA sequence: TGTGCCAGCAGCTTGGGGGGGGCGTCTGGAAACACCATATATTTT. It yields the protein CASSLGGASGNTIYF.

This clone was observed a handful of times. The rearrangement uses TRBV19 and TRBJ1-5, with D perhaps matching TRBD1 (6 bases). The CDR3 has 16 residues. Per the germline V gene, CDR1 is LNHDA and CDR2 is SQIVND (reference sequence). Trimming stripped 5 bases from V and 3 bases from J, with 17 bases between. The CDR3: CASSRFVRDINQPQHF. The CDR3 DNA sequence: TGTGCCAGTAGTCGGTTTGTTCGGGACATCAATCAGCCCCAGCATTTT. Variable domain in full (rest from reference TRBV19 and TRBJ1-5): DGGITQSPKYLFRKEGQNVTLSCEQNLNHDAMYWYRQDPGQGLRLIYYSQIVNDFQKGDIAEGYSVSREKKESFPLTVTSAQKNPTAFYLCASSRFVRDINQPQHFGDGTRLSIL.

V gene TRBV29-1 combines with J gene TRBJ1-6; 7 positions agree with TRBD1. Germline lookup yields CDR1 SQVTM and CDR2 ANQGSEA. The CDR3 runs 15 residues. V lost 4 bases, J lost 7 bases, and 10 bases stayed unmatched. In DNA, the CDR3 is TGCAGCGTTGTCGATTCAGGGGGGCAGAATTCACCCCTCCACTTT. Its translation is CSVVDSGGQNSPLHF.

This chain connects TRBV7-9 to TRBJ2-3; perhaps TRBD2 as D (6 bases). Trimming removed 8 bases at V and 6 bases at J, with 15 bases between. The V gene's germline CDR1 is SEHNR and CDR2 FQNEAQ (reference sequence). This CDR3 spans 13 amino acids. The CDR3 region is CASGVGDLDTQYF. CDR3 bases: TGTGCCAGCGGCGTAGGGGACTTGGATACGCAGTATTTT.

This chain joins TRBV5-1 and TRBJ2-7; D is perhaps TRBD2 (5 bases). The germline V gene has CDR1 SGHRS and CDR2 YFSETQ. Trimming left V 2 bases short and J 1 base short, with 7 bases between. This CDR3 contains 13 residues. The CDR3 DNA is TGCGCCAGCAGCTTCGGGAATTCCTACGAGCAGTACTTC. Translated, it gives CASSFGNSYEQYF. The full variable domain, with the rest looked up from reference TRBV5-1 and TRBJ2-7, is KAGVTQTPRYLIKTRGQQVTLSCSPISGHRSVSWYQQTPGQGLQFLFEYFSETQRNKGNFPGRFSGRQFSNSRSEMNVSTLELGDSALYLCASSFGNSYEQYFGPGTRLTVT.

This clone showed up just a few times. V is TRBV7-2 and J is TRBJ1-5; D uncertain. This CDR3 region has 19 residues. The germline V and J ends were trimmed by 4 bases and 1 base, with 23 bases remaining between them. Per germline, CDR1 SGHTA and CDR2 FQGNSA. This chain's CDR3 is CASSSAGRTRIGSNQPQHF. In DNA form, the CDR3 reads TGTGCCAGCAGCTCCGCCGGGAGGACCCGGATTGGGAGCAATCAGCCCCAGCATTTT.

The gene calls are TRBV5-1 and TRBJ2-5, with D possibly being TRBD1 (6 bases). The CDR3 totals 14 residues. Germline CDR1 and CDR2: SGHRS and YFSETQ. V was trimmed by 1 base and J by 5 bases, leaving 12 bases between them. CDR3 nucleotide sequence: TGCGCCAGCAGCTTGATTGGGGGCGGGGAGACCCAGTACTTC. Encoded protein: CASSLIGGGETQYF.

The genes are TRBV11-2 and TRBJ1-1; D may be TRBD1 (5 bases). The length of the CDR3 is 15 residues. The germline gives CDR1 SGHAT, CDR2 FQNNGV. Trimming removed 5 bases at V and 6 bases at J, with 19 bases between. The CDR3 here is CASSGMGGDTAEAFF. CDR3 nucleotide sequence: TGTGCCAGCAGCGGAATGGGGGGGGATACCGCTGAAGCTTTCTTT.

J is TRBJ1-1 and V is TRBV15, with D maybe TRBD1 (5 bases). The CDR3 contains 14 residues. Trimming cost V 1 base and J 4 bases, with 10 bases left between them. Germline V lookup: CDR1 LNHNV, CDR2 YYDKDF (reference sequence). CDR3 DNA sequence: TGTGCCACCAGCAGAGTTGACAGAAGCACTGAAGCTTTCTTT. Translated: CATSRVDRSTEAFF.

This clone was seen a single time. This sequence joins TRBV19 and TRBJ2-4, with 7 bases aligning to TRBD1. Germline trimming cut 4 bases from V and 4 bases from J; bases unmatched to any gene: 4. The CDR3 loop spans 14 amino acids. From germline, CDR1 is LNHDA and CDR2 SQIVND (reference sequence). CDR3 DNA sequence: TGTGCCAGTAGTAGGCCGGGACAGAAAAACATTCAGTACTTC. Protein: CASSRPGQKNIQYF. The entire variable domain, with the rest obtained from reference TRBV19 and TRBJ2-4, is as follows: DGGITQSPKYLFRKEGQNVTLSCEQNLNHDAMYWYRQDPGQGLRLIYYSQIVNDFQKGDIAEGYSVSREKKESFPLTVTSAQKNPTAFYLCASSRPGQKNIQYFGAGTRLSVL.

The genes are TRBV4-1 and TRBJ2-7, with D possibly matching TRBD1 (5 bases). Trimming stripped 1 base from V and 7 bases from J, with 17 bases between. The CDR3 totals 15 residues. CDR1 MGHRA and CDR2 YSYEKL come from the germline V gene. CDR3 nucleotide sequence: TGCGCCAGCAGCCAAGGGGCGGCAGGGTCTTGGGAGCAGTACTTC. Translated, it gives CASSQGAAGSWEQYF.

The chain combines TRBV7-9 with TRBJ2-7; D is ambiguous. Looked up from germline, CDR1 is SEHNR and CDR2 is FQNEAQ (reference sequence). V lost 1 base, J lost 5 bases, and 6 bases lay in between. The CDR3 runs to 12 residues. CDR3 coding DNA: TGTGCCAGCAGCTTAGTACTACACGAGCAGTACTTC. Amino acid sequence: CASSLVLHEQYF.

This sequence joins TRBV5-1 and TRBJ2-1, with 9 bases identical to TRBD2. V gave up 7 bases and J gave up 7 bases; unmatched junction bases: 9. CDR3 length: 14 residues. Per the germline V gene, CDR1 is SGHRS and CDR2 is YFSETQ. The DNA for the CDR3 is TGCGCCAGCGCCAGAGTTAGCGGGGGAAATGAGCAGTTCTTC. It encodes CASARVSGGNEQFF.

This chain connects TRBV3-1 (or the pseudogene TRBV3-2) to TRBJ1-1; D remains unclear. Germline V gives CDR1 LGHDT, CDR2 YNNKEL (reference sequence). V lost 0 bases and J lost 12, with 11 bases in between. The CDR3 totals 12 residues. DNA of the CDR3: TGTGCCAGCAGCCAAGATTGGGGTTCGTCTTTCTTT. Translation gives CASSQDWGSSFF.

This clone was detected only once. The genes are TRBV5-6 and TRBJ2-1; D not resolved. CDR3 length equals 12 residues. CDR1 is SGHDT, CDR2 YYEEEE, per germline. Trimming removed 3 bases from V and 5 bases from J, with 6 bases in between. Here the CDR3 reads CASSSWDNEQFF. As DNA, the CDR3 is TGTGCCAGCAGCTCCTGGGACAATGAGCAGTTCTTC.

This clone was detected only once. The rearrangement uses TRBV3-1 (or the pseudogene TRBV3-2) and TRBJ2-1, with TRBD2 identical over 10 bases. Trimming at V came to 1 base and at J to 11 bases, leaving 8 bases not matched to a gene. The CDR3 is made up of 15 amino acids. Germline V lookup: CDR1 LGHDT, CDR2 YNNKEL (reference sequence). This CDR3 is CASSQGWTSGRKQFF. The CDR3 DNA is TGTGCCAGCAGCCAAGGCTGGACTAGCGGACGTAAGCAGTTCTTC.

The chain employs TRBV5-4 and TRBJ1-3; weak D call: TRBD1 (6 bases). Germline V CDR1 and CDR2: SGHNT, YYREEE (reference sequence). Trimming left V 4 bases short and J 0 bases short, with 8 bases between. There are 14 residues in the CDR3. The CDR3 is CASSVDSSGNTIYF. In DNA, the CDR3 is TGTGCCAGCAGCGTGGACAGCTCTGGAAACACCATATATTTT.

The chain couples TRBV9 to TRBJ2-3; 10 bases line up with TRBD2. Germline V lookup: CDR1 SGDLS, CDR2 YYNGEE. With 3 bases clipped from V and 9 bases from J, the junction kept 13 bases outside the gene matches. The CDR3 extends over 16 amino acids. For the CDR3, the DNA is TGTGCCAGCAGCGCGCTAGCGGGGGCCGAGACGGGCACGCAGTATTTT. This codes for CASSALAGAETGTQYF.